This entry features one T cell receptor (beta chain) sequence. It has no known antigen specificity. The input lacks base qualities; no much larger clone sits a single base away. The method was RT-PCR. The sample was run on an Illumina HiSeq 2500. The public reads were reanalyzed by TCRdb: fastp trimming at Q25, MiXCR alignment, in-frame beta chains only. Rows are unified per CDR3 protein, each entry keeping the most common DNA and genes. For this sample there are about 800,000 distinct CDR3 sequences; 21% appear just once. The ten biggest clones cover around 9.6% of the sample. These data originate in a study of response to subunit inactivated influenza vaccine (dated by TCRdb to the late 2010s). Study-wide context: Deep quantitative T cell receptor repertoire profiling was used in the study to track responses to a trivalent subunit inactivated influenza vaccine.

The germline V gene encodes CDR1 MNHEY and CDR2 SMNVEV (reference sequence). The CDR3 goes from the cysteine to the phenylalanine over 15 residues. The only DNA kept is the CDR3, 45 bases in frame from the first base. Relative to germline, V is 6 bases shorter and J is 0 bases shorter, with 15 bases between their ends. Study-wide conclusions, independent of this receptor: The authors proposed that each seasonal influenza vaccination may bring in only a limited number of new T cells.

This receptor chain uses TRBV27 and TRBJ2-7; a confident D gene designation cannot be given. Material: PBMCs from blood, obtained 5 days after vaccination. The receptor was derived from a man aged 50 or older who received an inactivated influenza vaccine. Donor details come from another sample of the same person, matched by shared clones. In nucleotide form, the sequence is TGTGCCAGCAGCCGCGCCGGGTTAACCTCCTACGAGCAGTACTTC. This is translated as CASSRAGLTSYEQYF.